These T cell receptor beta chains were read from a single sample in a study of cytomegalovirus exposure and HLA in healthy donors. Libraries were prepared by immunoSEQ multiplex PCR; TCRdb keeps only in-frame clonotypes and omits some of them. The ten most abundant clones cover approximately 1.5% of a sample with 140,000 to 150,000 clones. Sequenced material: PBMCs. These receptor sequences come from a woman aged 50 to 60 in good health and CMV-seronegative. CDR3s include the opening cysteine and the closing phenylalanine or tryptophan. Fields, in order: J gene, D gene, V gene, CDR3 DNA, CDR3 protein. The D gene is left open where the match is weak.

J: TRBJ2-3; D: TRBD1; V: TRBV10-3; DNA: TGTGCCATCATCTGGACAGGAGACACAGATACGCAGTATTTT; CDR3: CAIIWTGDTDTQYF
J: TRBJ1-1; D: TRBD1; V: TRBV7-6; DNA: TGTGCCAGCAGACGGGACAGGGACACTGAAGCTTTCTTT; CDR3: CASRRDRDTEAFF
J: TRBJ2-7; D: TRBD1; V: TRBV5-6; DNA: TGTGCCAGCAGCTTGGTTGGGACAGCCCTTGAGCAGTACTTC; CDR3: CASSLVGTALEQYF
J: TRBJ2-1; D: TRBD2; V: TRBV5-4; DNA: TGTGCCAGCAGCTTGGTAGCGGGAGGGGGGAATGAGCAGTTCTTC; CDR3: CASSLVAGGGNEQFF
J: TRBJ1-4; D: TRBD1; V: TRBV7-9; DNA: TGTGCCAGCAGCCGACAGGGTGATAGTGAAAAACTGTTTTTT; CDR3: CASSRQGDSEKLFF
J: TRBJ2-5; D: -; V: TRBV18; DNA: TGTGCCAGCTCACCAGGGCCAACCATCCAAGAGACCCAGTACTTC; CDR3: CASSPGPTIQETQYF
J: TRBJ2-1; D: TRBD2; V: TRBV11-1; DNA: TGTGCCAGCAGGGCTGGGACTAGAGATGAGCAGTTCTTC; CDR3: CASRAGTRDEQFF
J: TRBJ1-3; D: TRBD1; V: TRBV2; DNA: TGTGCCAGCAGGGTAAGACAGGGCACGCCTGGAAACACCATATATTTT; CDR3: CASRVRQGTPGNTIYF
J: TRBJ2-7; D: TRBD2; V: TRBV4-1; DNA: TGCGCCAGCAGCCAAGTCGGTCTAGCGGGTCCTAGCGCCTACGAGCAGTACTTC; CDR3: CASSQVGLAGPSAYEQYF
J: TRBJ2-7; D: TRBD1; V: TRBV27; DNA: TGTGCCAGCAGTCTGTCGGGGACAGGTTCATACGAGCAGTACTTC; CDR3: CASSLSGTGSYEQYF
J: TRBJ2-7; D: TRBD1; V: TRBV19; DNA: TGTGCCAGTAGACAGACAGGGTCCGGCGAGCAGTACTTC; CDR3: CASRQTGSGEQYF
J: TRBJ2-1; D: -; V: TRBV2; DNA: TGTGCCAGCACAAACCCAGGCTTTGAGCAGTTCTTC; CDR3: CASTNPGFEQFF
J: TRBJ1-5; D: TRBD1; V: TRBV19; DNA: TGTGCCAGTAGTACCGGGACAGGGGCGCGAGATCAGCCCCAGCATTTT; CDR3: CASSTGTGARDQPQHF
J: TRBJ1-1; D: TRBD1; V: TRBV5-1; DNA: TGCGCCAGCGGGCCCACAGGGGTGAACACTGAAGCTTTCTTT; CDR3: CASGPTGVNTEAFF
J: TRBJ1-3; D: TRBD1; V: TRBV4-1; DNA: TGCGCCAGCAGCCACGATGGGACAGGGGGCAAGGACACCATATATTTT; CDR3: CASSHDGTGGKDTIYF
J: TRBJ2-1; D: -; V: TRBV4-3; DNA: TGCGCCAGCAGCCAAGATGGTAGAAATGAGCAGTTCTTC; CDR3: CASSQDGRNEQFF
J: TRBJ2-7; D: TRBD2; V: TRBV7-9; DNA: TGTGCCAGCAGCTTAGAAACTAGCGGGGGCTTTAGCGCCTACGAGCAGTACTTC; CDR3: CASSLETSGGFSAYEQYF
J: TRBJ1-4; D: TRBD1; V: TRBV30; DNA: TGTGCCTGGGGGGCGACAGGGGGTTATGCAACTAATGAAAAACTGTTTTTT; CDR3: CAWGATGGYATNEKLFF
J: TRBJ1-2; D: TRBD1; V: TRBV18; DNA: TGTGCCAGCTCACCACCGGGACAGGGGGACTATGGCTACACCTTC; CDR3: CASSPPGQGDYGYTF
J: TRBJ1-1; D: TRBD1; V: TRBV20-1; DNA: TGCAGTGCCGAGGACAGGCCTCTAGCTTTCTTT; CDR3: CSAEDRPLAFF
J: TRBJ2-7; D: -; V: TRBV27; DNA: TGTGCCAGCAGTTTAACAGGCAGGGGCGCCCACGAGCAGTACTTC; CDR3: CASSLTGRGAHEQYF
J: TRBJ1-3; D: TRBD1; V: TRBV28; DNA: TGTGCCAGCAGTCGGGCAGGGGACAGGGGGTTATACTCTGGAAACACCATATATTTT; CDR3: CASSRAGDRGLYSGNTIYF
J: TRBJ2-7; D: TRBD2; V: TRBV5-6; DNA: TGTGCCAGCAGCGTAGCGGGAGGGCCAGGGGACGAGCAGTACTTC; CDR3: CASSVAGGPGDEQYF
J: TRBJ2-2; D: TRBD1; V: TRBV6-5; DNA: TGTGCCAGCAGTAATCAGGGGGTTAACACCGGGGAGCTGTTTTTT; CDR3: CASSNQGVNTGELFF
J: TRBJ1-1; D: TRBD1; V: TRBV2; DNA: TGTGCCAGCAGGGTAACCGGGACAGCGAACACTGAAGCTTTCTTT; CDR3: CASRVTGTANTEAFF
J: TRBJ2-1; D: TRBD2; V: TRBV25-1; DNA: TGTGCCAGCCAGCAGACTAGCGGAAATCACAATGAGCAGTTCTTC; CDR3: CASQQTSGNHNEQFF
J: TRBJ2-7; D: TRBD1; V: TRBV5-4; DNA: TGTGCCAGCAGCTTGCTTTTGGACAGGGGTTTAACCTACGAGCAGTACTTC; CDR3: CASSLLLDRGLTYEQYF
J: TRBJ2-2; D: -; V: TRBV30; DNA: TGTGCCTGGAGTCCAGGGCTGGGGACCGGGGAGCTGTTTTTT; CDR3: CAWSPGLGTGELFF